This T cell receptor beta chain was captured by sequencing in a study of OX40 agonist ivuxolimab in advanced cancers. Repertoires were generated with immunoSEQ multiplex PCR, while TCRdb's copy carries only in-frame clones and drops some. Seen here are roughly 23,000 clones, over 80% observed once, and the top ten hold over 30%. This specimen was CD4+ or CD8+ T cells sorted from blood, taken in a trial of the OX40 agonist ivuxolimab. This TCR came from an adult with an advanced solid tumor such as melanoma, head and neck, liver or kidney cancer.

Here the CDR3 DNA reads TGTGCCAGCAGTTTCGAGACAGGGGCCTACGAGCAGTACTTC. This codes for CASSFETGAYEQYF. The rearrangement uses TRBV27 and TRBJ2-7; 8 bases are a match to TRBD1. Trimming at V came to 3 bases and at J to 2 bases, leaving 3 bases not matched to a gene. Germline values: CDR1 MNHEY, CDR2 SMNVEV (reference sequence). The CDR3 is 14 residues long.